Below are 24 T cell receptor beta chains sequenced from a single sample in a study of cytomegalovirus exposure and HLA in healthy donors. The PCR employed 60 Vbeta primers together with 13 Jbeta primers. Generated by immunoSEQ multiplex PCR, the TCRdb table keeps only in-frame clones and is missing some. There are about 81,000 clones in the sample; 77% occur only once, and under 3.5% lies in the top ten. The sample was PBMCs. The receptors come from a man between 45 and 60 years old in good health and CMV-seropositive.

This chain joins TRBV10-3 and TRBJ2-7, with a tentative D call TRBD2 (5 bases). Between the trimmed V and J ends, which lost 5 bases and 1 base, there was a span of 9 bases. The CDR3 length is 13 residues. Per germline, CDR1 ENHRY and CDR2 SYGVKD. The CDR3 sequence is CAISPGISYEQYF. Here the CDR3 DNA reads TGTGCCATCAGTCCCGGGATTTCCTACGAGCAGTACTTC.

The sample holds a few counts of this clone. The CDR3 is CASSQSLAGLYNEQFF. As DNA, the CDR3 is TGCGCCAGCAGCCAGAGCCTAGCGGGGCTCTACAATGAGCAGTTCTTC. This chain uses TRBV4-1 with TRBJ2-1, with 9 bases lining up with TRBD2. This CDR3 region has 16 residues. Germline V gene sequence: CDR1 MGHRA, CDR2 YSYEKL. J was trimmed by 3 bases and V by 3 bases; bases with no gene match: 6.

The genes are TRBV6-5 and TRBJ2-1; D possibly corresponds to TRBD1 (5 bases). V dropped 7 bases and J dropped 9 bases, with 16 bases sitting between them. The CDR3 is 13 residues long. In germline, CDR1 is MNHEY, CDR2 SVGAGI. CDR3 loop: CASNLERGGEQFF. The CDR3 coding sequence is TGTGCCAGCAATCTGGAAAGGGGCGGTGAGCAGTTCTTC.

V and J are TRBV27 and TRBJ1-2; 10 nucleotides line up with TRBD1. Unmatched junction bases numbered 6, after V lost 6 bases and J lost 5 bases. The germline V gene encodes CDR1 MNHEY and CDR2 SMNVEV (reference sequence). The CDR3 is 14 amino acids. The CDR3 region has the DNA TGTGCCAGCAGAGCACCGGGACAGGGGTATGGCTACACCTTC. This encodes CASRAPGQGYGYTF.

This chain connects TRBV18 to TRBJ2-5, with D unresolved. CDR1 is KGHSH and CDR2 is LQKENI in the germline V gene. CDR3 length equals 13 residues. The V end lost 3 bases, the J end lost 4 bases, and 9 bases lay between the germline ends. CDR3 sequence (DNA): TGTGCCAGCTCACCTGGGCAGTCAGAGACCCAGTACTTC. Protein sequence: CASSPGQSETQYF.

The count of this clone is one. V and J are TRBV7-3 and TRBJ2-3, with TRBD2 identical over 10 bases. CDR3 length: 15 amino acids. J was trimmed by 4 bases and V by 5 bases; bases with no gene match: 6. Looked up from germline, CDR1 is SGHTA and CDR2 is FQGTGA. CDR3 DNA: TGTGCCAGCAGCCCTAGCGGGAGTGAGTCAGATACGCAGTATTTT. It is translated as CASSPSGSESDTQYF.

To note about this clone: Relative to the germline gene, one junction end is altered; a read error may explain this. This CDR3 is CASGGSARNSQYF. The DNA for the CDR3 is TGTGCCAGCGGGGGGAGCGCTAGAAACAGTCAGTACTTC. The V and J genes are TRBV25-1 and TRBJ2-4; D might be TRBD2 (6 bases). Germline assignment: CDR1 MGHDK and CDR2 SYGVNS. The length of the CDR3 is 13 residues.

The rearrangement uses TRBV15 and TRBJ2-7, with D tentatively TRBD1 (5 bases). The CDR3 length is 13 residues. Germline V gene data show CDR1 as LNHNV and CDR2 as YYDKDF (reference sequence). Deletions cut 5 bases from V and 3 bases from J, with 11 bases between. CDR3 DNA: TGTGCCACCAGCGCCGACAGCTACTACGAGCAGTACTTC. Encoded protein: CATSADSYYEQYF.

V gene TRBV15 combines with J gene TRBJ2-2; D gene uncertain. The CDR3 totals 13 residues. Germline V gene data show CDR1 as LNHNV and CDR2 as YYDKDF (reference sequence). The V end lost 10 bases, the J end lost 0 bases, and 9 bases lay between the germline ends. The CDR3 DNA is TGTGCCATAGGAGTCCCGAACACCGGGGAGCTGTTTTTT. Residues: CAIGVPNTGELFF.

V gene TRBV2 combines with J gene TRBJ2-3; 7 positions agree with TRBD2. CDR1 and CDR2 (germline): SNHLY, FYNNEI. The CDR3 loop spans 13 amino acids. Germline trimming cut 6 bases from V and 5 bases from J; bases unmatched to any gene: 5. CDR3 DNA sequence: TGTGCCAGCAGGAGCGGGATCCAAGATACGCAGTATTTT. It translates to CASRSGIQDTQYF.

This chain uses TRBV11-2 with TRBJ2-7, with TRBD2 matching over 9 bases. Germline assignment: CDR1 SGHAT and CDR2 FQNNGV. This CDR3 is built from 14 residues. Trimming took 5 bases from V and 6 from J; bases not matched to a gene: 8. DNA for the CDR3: TGTGCCAGCAGCGTTAGAGCGGGAGGCGGCGAGCAGTACTTC. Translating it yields CASSVRAGGGEQYF.

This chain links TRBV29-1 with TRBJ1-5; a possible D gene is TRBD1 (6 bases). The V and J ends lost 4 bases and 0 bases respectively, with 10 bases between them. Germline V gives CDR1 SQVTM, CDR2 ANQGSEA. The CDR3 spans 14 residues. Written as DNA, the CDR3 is TGCAGCGTTGCGGACAGCAATAGCAATCAGCCCCAGCATTTT. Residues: CSVADSNSNQPQHF.

CDR3 amino acids: CASSYFLAGRNEQFF. CDR3 bases: TGTGCCAGCAGTTATTTCCTAGCGGGGCGCAATGAGCAGTTCTTC. The chain uses TRBV6-9 and TRBJ2-1; TRBD2 agrees at 9 bases. Germline V gene sequence: CDR1 MNHGY, CDR2 SVAAGI. The CDR3 is 15 residues long. The ends lost 1 base at V and 6 bases at J; junction bases unmatched: 4.

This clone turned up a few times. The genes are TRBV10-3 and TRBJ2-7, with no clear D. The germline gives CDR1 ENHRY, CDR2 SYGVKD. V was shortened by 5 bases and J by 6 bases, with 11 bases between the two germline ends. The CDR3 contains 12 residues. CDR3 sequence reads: CAISLSGPEQYF. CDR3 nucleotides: TGTGCCATCAGTTTGTCAGGTCCCGAGCAGTACTTC.

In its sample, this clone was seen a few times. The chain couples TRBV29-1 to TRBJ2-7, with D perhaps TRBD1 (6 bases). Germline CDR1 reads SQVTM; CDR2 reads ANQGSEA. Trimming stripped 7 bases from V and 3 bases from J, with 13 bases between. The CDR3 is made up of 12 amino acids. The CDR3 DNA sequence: TGCAGCGCCGCACAGGGTCTCTACGAGCAGTACTTC. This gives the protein CSAAQGLYEQYF.

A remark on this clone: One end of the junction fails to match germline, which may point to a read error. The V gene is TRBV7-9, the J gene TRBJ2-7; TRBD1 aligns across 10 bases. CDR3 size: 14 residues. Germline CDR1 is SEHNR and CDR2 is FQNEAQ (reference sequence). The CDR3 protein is CSSSLGTGEAEQYF. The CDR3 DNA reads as TGTTCCAGCAGCTTAGGGACAGGGGAGGCCGAGCAGTACTTC.

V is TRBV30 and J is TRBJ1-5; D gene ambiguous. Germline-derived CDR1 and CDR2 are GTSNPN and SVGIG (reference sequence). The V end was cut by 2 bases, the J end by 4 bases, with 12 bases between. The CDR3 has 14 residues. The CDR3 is CAWSKYRANQPQHF. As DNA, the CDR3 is TGTGCCTGGAGTAAATACAGAGCAAATCAGCCCCAGCATTTT. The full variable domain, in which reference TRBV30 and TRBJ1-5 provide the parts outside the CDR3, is SQTIHQWPATLVQPVGSPLSLECTVEGTSNPNLYWYRQAAGRGLQLLFYSVGIGQISSEVPQNLSASRPQDRQFILSSKKLLLSDSGFYLCAWSKYRANQPQHFGDGTRLSIL.

CDR3 coding DNA: TGTGCCAGCAGCCTAGGTGTAGCGGGAGGAGTAGATACGCAGTATTTT. Amino acid sequence: CASSLGVAGGVDTQYF. The chain links TRBV7-3 to TRBJ2-3; 10 bases align to TRBD2. CDR3 size: 16 residues. Germline loops: CDR1 SGHTA, CDR2 FQGTGA. Trimming took 5 bases from V and 5 from J; bases not matched to a gene: 10.

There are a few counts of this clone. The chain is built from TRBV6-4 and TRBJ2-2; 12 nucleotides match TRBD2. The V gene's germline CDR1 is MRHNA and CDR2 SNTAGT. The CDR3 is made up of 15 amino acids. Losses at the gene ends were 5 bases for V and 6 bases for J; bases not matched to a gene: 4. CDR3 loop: CASSSGLAGPGELFF. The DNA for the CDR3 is TGTGCCAGCAGTAGCGGACTAGCGGGACCCGGGGAGCTGTTTTTT.

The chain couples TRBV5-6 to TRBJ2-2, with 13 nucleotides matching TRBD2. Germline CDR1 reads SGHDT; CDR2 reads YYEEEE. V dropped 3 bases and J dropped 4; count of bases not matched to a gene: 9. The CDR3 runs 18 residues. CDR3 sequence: CASSYRTSGRGVTGELFF. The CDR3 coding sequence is TGTGCCAGCAGCTACCGGACTAGCGGGAGAGGGGTCACCGGGGAGCTGTTTTTT.

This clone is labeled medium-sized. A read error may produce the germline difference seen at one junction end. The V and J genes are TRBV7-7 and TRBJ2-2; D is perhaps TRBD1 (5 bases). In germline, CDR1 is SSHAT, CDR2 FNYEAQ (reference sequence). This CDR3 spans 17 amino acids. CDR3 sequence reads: CASSLELSRANTGELFF. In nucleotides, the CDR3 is TGTGCTAGCAGCTTAGAATTAAGCAGGGCGAACACCGGGGAGCTGTTTTTT.

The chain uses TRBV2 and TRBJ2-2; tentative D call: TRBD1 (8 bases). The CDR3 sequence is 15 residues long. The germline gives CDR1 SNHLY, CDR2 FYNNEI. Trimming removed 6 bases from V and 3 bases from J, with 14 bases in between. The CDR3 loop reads CASRPTGGDTGELFF. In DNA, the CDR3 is TGTGCCAGCAGGCCCACAGGGGGGGACACCGGGGAGCTGTTTTTT. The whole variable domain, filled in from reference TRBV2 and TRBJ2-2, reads EPEVTQTPSHQVTQMGQEVILRCVPISNHLYFYWYRQILGQKVEFLVSFYNNEISEKSEIFDDQFSVERPDGSNFTLKIRSTKLEDSAMYFCASRPTGGDTGELFFGEGSRLTVL.

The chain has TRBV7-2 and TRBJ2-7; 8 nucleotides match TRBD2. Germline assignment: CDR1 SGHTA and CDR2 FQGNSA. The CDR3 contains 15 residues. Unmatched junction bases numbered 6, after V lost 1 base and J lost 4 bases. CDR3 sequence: CASSLVTGGPYEQYF. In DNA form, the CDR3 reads TGTGCCAGCAGCTTAGTGACGGGAGGGCCGTACGAGCAGTACTTC.

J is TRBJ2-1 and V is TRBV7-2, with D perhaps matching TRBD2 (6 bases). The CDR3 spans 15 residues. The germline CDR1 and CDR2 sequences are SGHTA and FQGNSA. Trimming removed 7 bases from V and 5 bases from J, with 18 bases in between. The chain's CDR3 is CASTTGGGVNNEQFF. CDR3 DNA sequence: TGTGCCAGCACCACCGGGGGAGGAGTTAACAATGAGCAGTTCTTC.